One sample yielded the 27 T cell receptor beta chains listed below, sequenced in a study of shared clonotypes between healthy human individuals. Sequenced by immunoSEQ multiplex PCR; TCRdb stores in-frame clones only, minus some. The repertoire holds around 2.1 million clones, with around 95% as singletons. Sequencing input: naive CD4+ T cells sorted from blood. The subset was: CD45RA+ positively selected. Receptor source: a young man in good health.

The J gene is TRBJ2-7, the V gene TRBV5-1, with 8 bases lining up with TRBD2. V was pared by 4 bases and J by 0 bases, with 6 bases of the junction left unmatched. The CDR3 loop spans 15 amino acids. Germline V gene data show CDR1 as SGHRS and CDR2 as YFSETQ. The CDR3 here is CASSGGGTNSYEQYF. The CDR3, as DNA: TGCGCCAGCAGCGGCGGGGGGACTAACTCCTACGAGCAGTACTTC.

The rearrangement uses TRBV5-1 and TRBJ2-3; 10 bases align to TRBD1. V trimming: 4 bases; J trimming: 6 bases; junction bases outside the gene matches: 5. The CDR3 sequence is 14 residues long. In germline, CDR1 is SGHRS, CDR2 YFSETQ. CDR3 in amino acids: CASSATGGADTQYF. The CDR3 coding sequence is TGCGCCAGCAGCGCGACAGGGGGCGCGGATACGCAGTATTTT. The full variable domain, with the rest looked up from reference TRBV5-1 and TRBJ2-3, is KAGVTQTPRYLIKTRGQQVTLSCSPISGHRSVSWYQQTPGQGLQFLFEYFSETQRNKGNFPGRFSGRQFSNSRSEMNVSTLELGDSALYLCASSATGGADTQYFGPGTRLTVL.

J is TRBJ1-3 and V is TRBV5-6; perhaps TRBD1 as D (5 bases). Trimming stripped 4 bases from V and 0 bases from J, with 11 bases between. The CDR3 length is 15 residues. CDR1 is SGHDT, CDR2 YYEEEE, per germline. CDR3 amino acids: CASSLTGTSGNTIYF. CDR3 sequence (DNA): TGTGCCAGCAGCCTCACCGGGACCTCTGGAAACACCATATATTTT.

The chain carries TRBV9 and TRBJ1-2; D uncertain. Germline CDR1 reads SGDLS; CDR2 reads YYNGEE. V was pared by 3 bases and J by 8 bases, with 17 bases between. CDR3 size: 14 residues. The CDR3 region has the DNA TGTGCCAGCAGCGCTAGTTTTGGCCCCCTAGGCTACACCTTC. Its protein is CASSASFGPLGYTF.

CDR3 nucleotides: TGTGCCTGGAGCAAGGACCGATACTATGGCTACACCTTC. This codes for CAWSKDRYYGYTF. This chain uses TRBV30 with TRBJ1-2; no clear D gene. The CDR3 is 13 amino acids. Germline V gives CDR1 GTSNPN, CDR2 SVGIG (reference sequence). V lost 3 bases and J 3 bases, leaving 11 bases between the germline ends. Using reference TRBV30 and TRBJ1-2 for the parts outside the CDR3, the full variable domain is SQTIHQWPATLVQPVGSPLSLECTVEGTSNPNLYWYRQAAGRGLQLLFYSVGIGQISSEVPQNLSASRPQDRQFILSSKKLLLSDSGFYLCAWSKDRYYGYTFGSGTRLTVV.

J is TRBJ2-3 and V is TRBV25-1, with D hard to call. V lost 3 bases and J 3 bases, leaving 4 bases between the germline ends. The germline gives CDR1 MGHDK, CDR2 SYGVNS. This CDR3 is 12 amino acids long. CDR3 in amino acids: CASSDRTDTQYF. CDR3 bases: TGTGCCAGCAGTGATCGAACAGATACGCAGTATTTT.

A remark on this clone: The identical CDR3 is also encoded by other nucleotide sequences in the sample. The chain is built from TRBV10-3 and TRBJ2-2; no definite D call. The CDR3 is made up of 12 amino acids. Looked up from germline, CDR1 is ENHRY and CDR2 is SYGVKD. Between the trimmed V and J ends, which lost 3 bases and 3 bases, there was a span of 2 bases. CDR3 sequence (DNA): TGTGCCATCAGTGATGACACCGGGGAGCTGTTTTTT. Translated: CAISDDTGELFF.

This clone has more than one count but fewer than ten. The same CDR3 can be traced to other DNA sequences in this sample. The CDR3 sequence: CAWSGGWETQYF. As DNA, the CDR3 is TGTGCCTGGAGTGGGGGGTGGGAGACCCAGTACTTC. The V call is TRBV30, the J call TRBJ2-5; either TRBD1 or TRBD2 may supply D (5 bases each). V dropped 1 base and J dropped 5 bases, with 8 bases sitting between them. The CDR3 loop spans 12 amino acids. CDR1 is GTSNPN and CDR2 is SVGIG in the germline V gene (reference sequence).

The V and J genes are TRBV4-1 and TRBJ2-2, with 9 nucleotides matching TRBD2. Germline V gene data show CDR1 as MGHRA and CDR2 as YSYEKL. The CDR3 sequence is 16 residues long. The V gene end was trimmed by 4 bases and the J gene end by 1 base; junction bases not matched to a gene: 4. CDR3 sequence: CASSPLAGKNTGELFF. For the CDR3, the DNA is TGCGCCAGCAGCCCTCTAGCGGGAAAGAACACCGGGGAGCTGTTTTTT.

This rearrangement joins TRBV5-1 to TRBJ2-3, with D maybe TRBD1 (6 bases). The CDR3 loop spans 14 amino acids. V was shortened by 7 bases and J by 0 bases, with 12 bases between the two germline ends. The V gene's germline CDR1 is SGHRS and CDR2 YFSETQ. The CDR3 DNA sequence: TGCGCCAGCGCTTCAGGGGAGAGCACAGATACGCAGTATTTT. Translated, it gives CASASGESTDTQYF.

This chain links TRBV11-3 with TRBJ1-2, with 7 nucleotides matching TRBD1. J gave up 2 bases and V 5 bases, and 5 bases lay outside the gene matches. This CDR3 region has 14 residues. Per germline, CDR1 SGHNT and CDR2 YENEEA. For the CDR3, the DNA is TGTGCCAGCAGCCATGGGACAGACAACTATGGCTACACCTTC. Its protein product is CASSHGTDNYGYTF.

This chain links TRBV27 with TRBJ2-2; 8 bases fit TRBD1. Germline V lookup: CDR1 MNHEY, CDR2 SMNVEV (reference sequence). The CDR3 contains 14 residues. Germline trimming cut 6 bases from V and 4 bases from J; bases unmatched to any gene: 4. CDR3 nucleotide sequence: TGTGCCAGCAGGCCCGACAGGGGCACCGGGGAGCTGTTTTTT. Its protein is CASRPDRGTGELFF.

Concerning this clone itself: Distinct nucleotide sequences in the sample also encode this CDR3. The V and J genes are TRBV5-1 and TRBJ2-7; no definite D call. The CDR3 loop spans 14 amino acids. Germline values: CDR1 SGHRS, CDR2 YFSETQ. Trimming took 0 bases from V and 3 from J, leaving 10 bases between them. CDR3 in amino acids: CASSLVVGNYEQYF. The CDR3 region has the DNA TGCGCCAGCAGCTTGGTAGTGGGGAACTACGAGCAGTACTTC.

The chain employs TRBV5-4 and TRBJ2-1; D is unresolved. The CDR3 is 14 residues long. V was shortened by 4 bases and J by 2 bases, with 10 bases between the two germline ends. Germline V gene lookup returns CDR1 SGHNT and CDR2 YYREEE (reference sequence). For the CDR3, the DNA is TGTGCCAGCAGCAGGCAAAATGCCTACAATGAGCAGTTCTTC. Amino acids: CASSRQNAYNEQFF.

The chain links TRBV5-1 to TRBJ2-7, with TRBD1 matching over 8 bases. This CDR3 comprises 15 residues. V shed 4 bases and J 0 bases; nucleotides not matched to a gene: 6. Germline CDR1 and CDR2: SGHRS and YFSETQ. The DNA of the CDR3 is TGCGCCAGCAGCAGGGACAGGTGGAGCTCCTACGAGCAGTACTTC. Translation: CASSRDRWSSYEQYF.

This clone was recorded once. The DNA of the CDR3 is TGTGCCAGCAGACCACCGGGGGAAAAACTGTTTTTT. As protein: CASRPPGEKLFF. This chain uses TRBV11-2 with TRBJ1-4; D unclear. Germline-derived CDR1 and CDR2 are SGHAT and FQNNGV. The CDR3 spans 12 residues. Trimming took 6 bases from V and 8 from J, leaving 10 bases between them.

This clone was seen a single time. J is TRBJ1-2 and V is TRBV25-1, with D possibly matching TRBD1 (6 bases). The CDR3 contains 14 residues. Germline CDR1 MGHDK, CDR2 SYGVNS. The germline V and J ends were trimmed by 1 base and 6 bases, with 12 bases remaining between them. The CDR3 DNA is TGTGCCAGCAGTGAATCGGGGCAGGGGCATGGCTACACCTTC. It is translated as CASSESGQGHGYTF.

On this clone: The same CDR3 also results from other DNA sequences found in this sample. The chain uses TRBV5-1 and TRBJ1-1; tentatively, D is TRBD1 (6 bases). The V gene's germline CDR1 is SGHRS and CDR2 YFSETQ. Trimming pared 0 bases from V and 4 bases from J, leaving 13 bases between. The length of the CDR3 is 15 residues. DNA for the CDR3: TGCGCCAGCAGCTTGGACCCTGGAGGGGGCACTGAAGCTTTCTTT. Translation gives CASSLDPGGGTEAFF. Combining the CDR3 with reference TRBV5-1 and TRBJ1-1 gives the whole variable domain KAGVTQTPRYLIKTRGQQVTLSCSPISGHRSVSWYQQTPGQGLQFLFEYFSETQRNKGNFPGRFSGRQFSNSRSEMNVSTLELGDSALYLCASSLDPGGGTEAFFGQGTRLTVV.

This sequence joins TRBV10-1 and TRBJ2-7, with TRBD2 as a possible D gene (5 bases). With 3 bases removed from V and 3 bases from J, the gap between germline ends came to 9 bases. The CDR3 is 13 amino acids. The germline CDR1 and CDR2 sequences are WNHNN and SYGVQD (reference sequence). The CDR3 region is CASSDGGRYEQYF. CDR3 coding DNA: TGCGCCAGCAGTGATGGCGGGCGCTACGAGCAGTACTTC.

The CDR3 protein is CASSSGLAASTDTQYF. CDR3 sequence (DNA): TGTGCCAGCAGCTCCGGACTAGCGGCTAGCACAGATACGCAGTATTTT. The V gene is TRBV7-2, the J gene TRBJ2-3, with 10 bases fitting TRBD2. The CDR3 runs to 16 residues. Germline CDR1 reads SGHTA; CDR2 reads FQGNSA. The junction had 4 bases not matched to a gene; V was cut back by 4 bases and J by 0 bases.

This clone was seen only once. The chain employs TRBV4-1 and TRBJ2-7; D gene uncertain. Germline assignment: CDR1 MGHRA and CDR2 YSYEKL. V shed 0 bases and J shed 2 bases, with 11 bases lying between them. The CDR3 covers 15 residues. The CDR3 reads CASSQDWVPTYEQYF. CDR3 DNA sequence: TGCGCCAGCAGCCAAGATTGGGTGCCTACCTACGAGCAGTACTTC.

Only one count was recorded for this clone. The chain carries TRBV28 and TRBJ2-3; 12 positions match TRBD2. The CDR3 is 16 amino acids. Trimming cost V 5 bases and J 5 bases; bases outside gene matches: 8. Per the germline V gene, CDR1 is MDHEN and CDR2 is SYDVKM. CDR3 in amino acids: CASSLRLAGVIDTQYF. The DNA of the CDR3 is TGTGCCAGCAGTCTAAGACTAGCGGGAGTTATAGATACGCAGTATTTT.

The V call is TRBV30, the J call TRBJ2-3; weak D call: TRBD2 (6 bases). This CDR3 has 15 amino acids. Germline lookup yields CDR1 GTSNPN and CDR2 SVGIG (reference sequence). The V end lost 5 bases, the J end lost 0 bases, and 15 bases lay between the germline ends. This chain's CDR3 is CAWGPGTFSTDTQYF. CDR3 sequence (DNA): TGTGCCTGGGGTCCCGGGACTTTCAGCACAGATACGCAGTATTTT.

In nucleotides, the CDR3 is TGCGCCAGCAGCCTTATTACGTCCCGGGACAGGGGAATGAACACTGAAGCTTTCTTT. Protein product: CASSLITSRDRGMNTEAFF. The V call is TRBV5-1, the J call TRBJ1-1; 10 bases fit TRBD1. The CDR3 has 19 residues. V dropped 4 bases and J dropped 0; count of bases not matched to a gene: 15. The germline CDR1 and CDR2 sequences are SGHRS and YFSETQ.

In the case of this clone: The same CDR3 arises from other DNA sequences in this sample as well. The CDR3 DNA is TGTGCCAGTAGTATCCGGGATGAGCAGTTCTTC. Its translation is CASSIRDEQFF. This chain uses TRBV19 with TRBJ2-1, with D unclear. Per the germline V gene, CDR1 is LNHDA and CDR2 is SQIVND (reference sequence). CDR3 length: 11 amino acids. The germline V and J ends were trimmed by 3 bases and 8 bases, with 5 bases remaining between them.

The V gene is TRBV4-3, the J gene TRBJ2-7; 7 bases are a match to TRBD2. The germline V gene has CDR1 LGHNA and CDR2 YSLEER. This CDR3 is built from 17 residues. The V and J ends lost 0 bases and 6 bases, in that order; junction bases with no gene match: 14. CDR3 in DNA: TGCGCCAGCAGCCAAGATCTGACCCCCCCACTAGCGACCGAGCAGTACTTC. Translation gives CASSQDLTPPLATEQYF.

This clone was recorded once. The J gene is TRBJ2-3, the V gene TRBV11-2; the D gene is possibly TRBD2 (7 bases). The ends were cut back, 6 bases at V and 10 bases at J, with 17 bases in the middle. The CDR3 length is 13 residues. Germline V CDR1 and CDR2: SGHAT, FQNNGV. CDR3 loop: CASRRGPGDAQYF. As DNA, the CDR3 is TGTGCCAGCAGGCGGGGGCCGGGGGATGCGCAGTATTTT.